The clone carrying this T cell receptor (beta chain) has a single count. Germline lookup yields CDR1 MNHEY and CDR2 SMNVEV (reference sequence). This CDR3 contains 15 residues. V was trimmed by 0 bases and J by 6 bases, leaving 12 bases between them. The table came from immunoSEQ multiplex PCR; TCRdb's copy has only in-frame clones and leaves some out. The sample lists 100,000 or so clones, around 84% occurring once. This record comes from a study of T cell responses to AZD1222 COVID-19 vaccine. The sequence came from an adult in good health. This sequence joins TRBV27 and TRBJ2-1; perhaps TRBD1 as D (6 bases). The source was peripheral blood, collected on day 0 of AZD1222 vaccination. The DNA for the CDR3 is TGTGCCAGCAGTTTATCGCAGGGGAGAGGCAATGAGCAGTTCTTC. It codes for CASSLSQGRGNEQFF.